These T cell receptor beta chains were read from a single sample in a study of blood T cell repertoires in COVID-19. Here immunoSEQ multiplex PCR was the method, and the copy in TCRdb shows in-frame clones only, minus some. The table has fewer than 200,000 clones, 88% seen once. Specimen: peripheral blood. These receptors all come from a man aged 50 to 59 who had recovered from COVID-19. Each CDR3 is given with its conserved first and last residue. A D gene is named only where the DNA matches it firmly. A row's size may be missing; if present it is once, few, many or a size class.

>TRBD2|TRBV28|many|TRBJ2-7
CASSLSGGGIYEQYF
TGTGCCAGCAGTTTAAGCGGGGGGGGAATCTACGAGCAGTACTTC
>TRBD2|TRBV2|-|TRBJ2-1
CASPLVGGLAGGNEQFF
TGTGCCAGCCCTTTGGTAGGGGGACTAGCGGGAGGGAATGAGCAGTTCTTC
>TRBD2|TRBV20-1|-|TRBJ2-1
CSASSGGARTEQFF
TGCAGTGCTAGTAGCGGGGGGGCCCGCACTGAGCAGTTCTTC
>TRBD2|TRBV6-5|-|TRBJ2-7
CASSLLAGDEQYF
TGTGCCAGCAGCCTACTAGCGGGGGACGAGCAGTACTTC
>-|TRBV19|-|TRBJ1-1
CASSKGVKGVASF
TGTGCCAGTAGTAAAGGGGTGAAAGGAGTGGCTTCTTTT
>-|TRBV19|-|TRBJ2-7
CASSIDHTGFPYEQYF
TGTGCCAGTAGTATAGACCATACAGGATTTCCCTACGAGCAGTACTTC
>-|TRBV7-9|-|TRBJ1-2
CASSSQAGGGYTF
TGTGCCAGCAGCTCACAGGCGGGGGGTGGCTACACCTTC
>-|TRBV28|-|TRBJ1-1
CASSFEVSRNTEAFF
TGTGCCAGCAGTTTCGAGGTTAGCAGAAACACTGAAGCTTTCTTT
>TRBD1|TRBV15|-|TRBJ2-5
CATIPTGQYF
TGTGCCACCATACCGACAGGGCAGTACTTC
>TRBD1|TRBV4-3|-|TRBJ2-7
CASSPGTGGPYEQYF
TGCGCCAGCAGCCCGGGGACAGGGGGTCCCTACGAGCAGTACTTC
>-|TRBV6-5|-|TRBJ2-5
CASIQGNGETQYF
TGTGCCAGTATTCAGGGGAATGGGGAGACCCAGTACTTC
>TRBD1|TRBV7-2|-|TRBJ1-2
CASSSRQGANYGYTF
TGTGCCAGCAGCTCCCGACAGGGGGCGAACTATGGCTACACCTTC
>TRBD1|TRBV15|-|TRBJ1-1
CATSRGTGGYRNTEAFF
TGTGCCACCAGCAGAGGGACAGGGGGCTATCGGAACACTGAAGCTTTCTTT
>TRBD2|TRBV3-1/TRBV3-2|-|TRBJ2-3
CASSLSGRLADTQYF
TGTGCCAGCAGCCTTAGCGGGAGATTAGCAGATACGCAGTATTTT
>TRBD1|TRBV7-2|few|TRBJ1-6
CASSSQRGGHNSPLHF
TGTGCCAGCAGCTCTCAGAGAGGGGGCCATAATTCACCCCTCCACTTT
>-|TRBV4-2|-|TRBJ1-1
CASSQELRGRTEAFF
TGTGCCAGCAGCCAAGAGCTAAGGGGGAGAACTGAAGCTTTCTTT
>TRBD1|TRBV9|many|TRBJ1-2
CASSVFGTGDGYTF
TGTGCCAGCAGCGTATTCGGGACAGGGGATGGCTACACCTTC
>TRBD2|TRBV29-1|-|TRBJ2-1
CSVEGTSGAYNEQFF
TGCAGCGTGGAGGGGACTAGCGGGGCATACAATGAGCAGTTCTTC
>-|TRBV10-2|-|TRBJ2-1
CASSESRIGGGGYNEQFF
TGCGCCAGCAGTGAGTCGAGAATCGGGGGAGGGGGGTACAATGAGCAGTTCTTC
>TRBD1|TRBV28|-|TRBJ2-7
CASSFAGTGAGEQYF
TGTGCCAGCAGTTTCGCTGGGACAGGGGCAGGGGAGCAGTACTTC
>TRBD1|TRBV6-5|-|TRBJ1-2
CASSTQGARGYTF
TGTGCCAGCAGTACCCAGGGGGCGCGGGGCTACACCTTC
>-|TRBV19|-|TRBJ1-2
CASSVFRDNNYGYTF
TGTGCCAGTAGTGTTTTCCGGGACAATAACTATGGCTACACCTTC
>TRBD1|TRBV27|-|TRBJ1-1
CASSMYRGANTEAFF
TGTGCCAGCAGTATGTACAGGGGAGCGAACACTGAAGCTTTCTTT
>-|TRBV9|few|TRBJ1-3
CASSGYTESGNTIYF
TGTGCCAGCAGCGGCTATACAGAAAGTGGAAACACCATATATTTT
>-|TRBV19|few|TRBJ1-6
CASKGTGSRGSPLHF
TGTGCCAGCAAGGGCACGGGATCCAGGGGATCACCCCTCCACTTT
>-|TRBV4-3|-|TRBJ2-1
CASSQDLGAAGHYNEQFF
TGCGCCAGCAGCCAAGACCTAGGTGCAGCGGGACACTACAATGAGCAGTTCTTC
>TRBD2|TRBV7-9|-|TRBJ2-7
CASSRGEGEQYF
TGTGCCAGCAGCCGAGGGGAGGGCGAGCAGTACTTC
>TRBD1|TRBV28|-|TRBJ1-2
CASSPPRDSLPFYGYTF
TGTGCCAGCAGTCCCCCCCGGGACAGCCTCCCCTTCTATGGCTACACCTTC
>TRBD2|TRBV7-3|-|TRBJ2-6
CASSLAGPFSGANVLTF
TGTGCCAGCAGCCTAGCGGGGCCTTTCTCTGGGGCCAACGTCCTGACTTTC
>-|TRBV19|-|TRBJ1-4
CASSMALGTVATNEKLFF
TGTGCCAGTAGTATGGCCCTCGGGACTGTTGCAACTAATGAAAAACTGTTTTTT
>TRBD2|TRBV19|-|TRBJ2-3
CASGGGKSVTDTQYF
TGTGCCAGTGGCGGGGGAAAGTCAGTAACAGATACGCAGTATTTT
>TRBD1|TRBV5-4|-|TRBJ2-2
CASSPPGTGGTGELFF
TGTGCCAGCAGCCCTCCGGGGACAGGGGGCACCGGGGAGCTGTTTTTT
>-|TRBV25-1|-|TRBJ1-1
CASSELGGTTEAFF
TGTGCCAGCAGTGAATTGGGGGGGACGACTGAAGCTTTCTTT
>-|TRBV27|-|TRBJ1-1
CASSLVIQGLGTEAFF
TGTGCCAGCAGTTTAGTCATTCAGGGGTTGGGGACTGAAGCTTTCTTT
>-|TRBV2|-|TRBJ2-7
CASRNPLGTYEQYF
TGTGCCAGCAGAAACCCCCTAGGTACCTACGAGCAGTACTTC
>-|TRBV27|-|TRBJ1-1
CASSFSAGRTEAFF
TGTGCCAGCAGTTTTTCGGCGGGCAGGACTGAAGCTTTCTTT
>TRBD1|TRBV28|-|TRBJ2-2
CASSPWDRRAGELFF
TGTGCCAGCAGTCCATGGGACAGAAGAGCCGGGGAGCTGTTTTTT
>-|TRBV5-6|-|TRBJ1-5
CASSGIRGFGNQPQHF
TGTGCCAGCAGCGGTATTAGGGGGTTTGGCAATCAGCCCCAGCATTTT
>TRBD1|TRBV4-1|-|TRBJ1-3
CASSRPGQDSGNTIYF
TGCGCCAGCAGCCGTCCGGGACAGGACTCTGGAAACACCATATATTTT
>TRBD2|TRBV28|-|TRBJ2-5
CASSLWGTSGGQETQYF
TGTGCCAGCAGTTTATGGGGGACTAGCGGGGGCCAAGAGACCCAGTACTTC
>-|TRBV6-6|-|TRBJ1-1
CASSYSQTGSVTEAFF
TGTGCCAGCAGTTACTCCCAAACAGGGAGCGTGACTGAAGCTTTCTTT
>-|TRBV4-3|-|TRBJ2-7
CASSQGLVSYEQYF
TGCGCCAGCAGCCAAGGTCTAGTAAGCTACGAGCAGTACTTC
>TRBD2|TRBV11-2|-|TRBJ2-7
CASARGGSYEQYF
TGTGCCAGCGCCCGGGGGGGGTCGTACGAGCAGTACTTC
>TRBD1|TRBV5-1|-|TRBJ2-7
CASSRDRGSYEQYF
TGCGCCAGCAGCCGGGACAGGGGTTCCTACGAGCAGTACTTC
>TRBD2|TRBV18|-|TRBJ2-7
CASSPPWTSGSTYEQYF
TGTGCCAGCTCACCACCTTGGACTAGCGGGAGTACGTACGAGCAGTACTTC
>-|TRBV5-1|few|TRBJ1-1
CASSLVGAQNTEAFF
TGCGCCAGCAGCTTGGTAGGGGCCCAGAACACTGAAGCTTTCTTT
>-|TRBV28|-|TRBJ1-2
CASTTGLNGYTF
TGTGCCAGCACTACAGGGCTTAATGGCTACACCTTC
>-|TRBV4-1|-|TRBJ1-1
CASSHDAQTPGDTEAFF
TGCGCCAGCAGCCACGATGCCCAGACACCGGGGGACACTGAAGCTTTCTTT
>-|TRBV9|-|TRBJ1-1
CASSVEEVPDARVEAFF
TGTGCCAGCAGCGTAGAGGAGGTACCCGACGCGAGGGTTGAAGCTTTCTTT
>TRBD1|TRBV6-5|-|TRBJ2-7
CASSYGDRGIDQYF
TGTGCCAGCAGTTACGGGGACAGGGGGATTGATCAGTACTTC
>-|TRBV2|many|TRBJ1-5
CASSKGGRGNQPQHF
TGTGCCAGCAGTAAAGGGGGGCGAGGCAATCAGCCCCAGCATTTT
>-|TRBV7-9|few|TRBJ1-2
CASSSTHGYTF
TGTGCCAGCAGCTCAACTCATGGCTACACCTTC
>-|TRBV7-3|-|TRBJ1-1
CASSLQQGGTEAFF
TGTGCCAGCAGCTTACAACAGGGCGGCACTGAAGCTTTCTTT
>-|TRBV7-3|-|TRBJ2-2
CASSLRRGTNTGELFF
TGTGCCAGCAGCTTAAGACGCGGGACCAACACCGGGGAGCTGTTTTTT
>TRBD2|TRBV30|-|TRBJ2-5
CALTSEETQYF
TGTGCCTTGACTAGCGAGGAGACCCAGTACTTC
>TRBD1|TRBV2|-|TRBJ2-3
CASSQTGGSTDTQYF
TGTGCCAGCAGTCAGACAGGGGGGAGCACAGATACGCAGTATTTT
>-|TRBV24-1|once|TRBJ2-6
CATHPDRNGANVLTF
TGTGCCACTCATCCGGACAGAAACGGGGCCAACGTCCTGACTTTC
>TRBD2|TRBV5-4|-|TRBJ2-2
CASSVSGVFTGELFF
TGTGCCAGCAGCGTCAGCGGGGTTTTCACCGGGGAGCTGTTTTTT
>-|TRBV9|-|TRBJ2-3
CASSVLPTITDTQYF
TGTGCCAGCAGCGTCCTCCCTACGATCACAGATACGCAGTATTTT